This is a list of T cell receptor beta chains from one sample in a study of blood T cell repertoires in COVID-19. Repertoires were generated with immunoSEQ multiplex PCR, while TCRdb's copy carries only in-frame clones and drops some. The sample has tens of thousands of clones, 65% to 90% seen once. Sequencing used peripheral blood. These receptors were collected from a man between 65 and 85 years old with active COVID-19. CDR3s include the opening cysteine and the closing phenylalanine or tryptophan. Fields, in order: V gene, D gene, clone size, J gene, CDR3 protein, CDR3 DNA. A D gene is named only where the DNA matches it firmly. Size values are once, few and many counts, or a class for expanded clones, and some rows have none.

TRBV5-1,NA,NA,TRBJ1-1,CASSFIQNTEAFF,TGCGCCAGCAGCTTCATTCAAAACACTGAAGCTTTCTTT
TRBV7-8,NA,NA,TRBJ2-3,CASSLWDEEGGTQYF,TGTGCCAGCAGCTTATGGGATGAAGAGGGAGGTACGCAGTATTTT
TRBV28,TRBD1,many,TRBJ1-1,CASSSTGTGYTEAFF,TGTGCCAGCAGTTCAACCGGGACAGGGTACACTGAAGCTTTCTTT
TRBV12-3/TRBV12-4,NA,NA,TRBJ2-7,CASTQDSYEQYF,TGTGCCAGCACCCAGGACAGCTACGAGCAGTACTTC
TRBV4-1,NA,NA,TRBJ2-3,CASSPRTGMGTDTQYF,TGCGCCAGCAGCCCCCGGACTGGGATGGGCACAGATACGCAGTATTTT
TRBV19,TRBD2,once,TRBJ2-7,CASKRESSYEQYF,TGTGCCAGTAAGCGGGAGAGCTCCTACGAGCAGTACTTC
TRBV7-3,NA,NA,TRBJ2-3,CASSRTGSTDTQYF,TGTGCCAGCAGTCGTACAGGGAGCACAGATACGCAGTATTTT
TRBV18,NA,NA,TRBJ1-4,CASSKQAINEKLFF,TGTGCCAGCTCAAAACAGGCGATTAATGAAAAACTGTTTTTT
TRBV4-1,TRBD2,NA,TRBJ2-5,CASSRRTSGRETQYF,TGCGCCAGCAGCCGAAGGACTAGCGGGAGGGAGACCCAGTACTTC
TRBV5-4,NA,NA,TRBJ1-6,CASSLQGMESPLHF,TGTGCCAGCAGCTTACAGGGAATGGAATCACCCCTCCACTTT
TRBV9,TRBD2,NA,TRBJ2-7,CASSVSGGSSYEQYF,TGTGCCAGCAGCGTTAGCGGGGGCAGCTCCTACGAGCAGTACTTC
TRBV5-1,NA,NA,TRBJ2-3,CASSLMGTSTDTQYF,TGCGCCAGCAGCTTGATGGGGACTAGCACAGATACGCAGTATTTT
TRBV5-1,NA,once,TRBJ1-2,CASSPGIPGYTF,TGCGCCAGCAGCCCGGGAATTCCTGGCTACACCTTC
TRBV5-1,TRBD1,NA,TRBJ2-3,CASRAGGFLTDTQYF,TGCGCCAGCAGGGCAGGGGGCTTTCTAACAGATACGCAGTATTTT
TRBV29-1,NA,NA,TRBJ1-1,CSVESGGLSPEAFF,TGCAGCGTTGAGTCCGGGGGGCTTTCTCCTGAAGCTTTCTTT
TRBV5-1,NA,few,TRBJ2-5,CASSPWGGPARETQYF,TGCGCCAGCAGCCCCTGGGGGGGCCCGGCCCGGGAGACCCAGTACTTC
TRBV2,NA,once,TRBJ1-5,CASKRTATNQPQHF,TGTGCCAGCAAGAGGACAGCGACCAATCAGCCCCAGCATTTT
TRBV7-3,NA,few,TRBJ2-3,CASAPDGGGGSDTQYF,TGTGCCAGCGCCCCCGACGGCGGGGGCGGATCAGATACGCAGTATTTT
TRBV6-1,NA,NA,TRBJ1-1,CASSEVSYSNTEAFF,TGTGCCAGCAGTGAGGTTTCTTACAGCAACACTGAAGCTTTCTTT
TRBV6-4,TRBD2,NA,TRBJ2-1,CASSPAGGLWNEQFF,TGTGCCAGCAGCCCAGCGGGAGGGTTATGGAATGAGCAGTTCTTC
TRBV10-1,TRBD2,NA,TRBJ2-3,CASSAGTSADTQYF,TGCGCCAGCAGTGCTGGGACTAGTGCAGATACGCAGTATTTT
TRBV2,NA,NA,TRBJ1-2,CASSQDRGGYGYTF,TGTGCCAGCAGTCAGGACAGAGGGGGCTATGGCTACACCTTC
TRBV13,NA,NA,TRBJ2-1,CASSSPRRAPYNEQFF,TGTGCCAGCAGCTCGCCCCGGAGGGCTCCCTACAATGAGCAGTTCTTC
TRBV12-5,TRBD1,NA,TRBJ2-1,CASGWGTGNRYEQFF,TGTGCTAGTGGTTGGGGGACAGGGAACCGCTATGAGCAGTTCTTC
TRBV24-1,NA,NA,TRBJ1-5,CATWRGGVVQPQHF,TGTGCCACCTGGAGGGGAGGGGTTGTTCAGCCCCAGCATTTT
TRBV19,NA,NA,TRBJ2-1,CASYRGNPYNEQFF,TGTGCCAGTTATCGGGGGAACCCCTACAATGAGCAGTTCTTC
TRBV6-5,NA,NA,TRBJ2-5,CASKPSATETQYF,TGTGCCAGCAAACCCTCAGCGACAGAGACCCAGTACTTC
TRBV10-3,TRBD1,NA,TRBJ2-1,CAISGPGQGFNEQFF,TGTGCCATCAGTGGACCGGGACAGGGCTTCAATGAGCAGTTCTTC
TRBV6-5,TRBD2,NA,TRBJ2-5,CASSSGTSGGETQYF,TGTGCCAGCAGTTCCGGGACTAGCGGGGGGGAGACCCAGTACTTC
TRBV7-8,NA,once,TRBJ2-2,CASSPPGHSNTGELFF,TGTGCCAGCAGCCCACCGGGACACTCGAACACCGGGGAGCTGTTTTTT
TRBV10-1,NA,NA,TRBJ2-1,CASSEQGYNEQFF,TGCGCCAGCAGTGAACAGGGCTACAATGAGCAGTTCTTC
TRBV10-1,TRBD1,NA,TRBJ1-1,CASSTGAGTEAFF,TGCGCCAGCAGCACAGGGGCAGGGACTGAAGCTTTCTTT
TRBV7-9,NA,NA,TRBJ1-2,CASSLGGGGRKIYGYTF,TGTGCCAGCAGCTTAGGTGGCGGGGGCAGGAAGATTTATGGCTACACCTTC
TRBV9,NA,NA,TRBJ2-4,CASSVFPGEDIQYF,TGTGCCAGCAGCGTATTTCCGGGGGAGGACATTCAGTACTTC
TRBV18,TRBD1,NA,TRBJ1-4,CASSETGTGGEKLFF,TGTGCCAGCTCAGAAACCGGGACAGGGGGCGAAAAACTGTTTTTT
TRBV5-1,NA,NA,TRBJ1-3,CASSLERGFDNTIYF,TGCGCCAGCAGCTTGGAGCGGGGTTTTGATAACACCATATATTTT
TRBV21-1,NA,NA,TRBJ1-5,CASRRGQGAHQPQHF,TGTGCCAGCAGGAGGGGACAGGGGGCCCACCAGCCCCAGCATTTT
TRBV10-3,NA,once,TRBJ1-1,CASRRPQGTEAFF,TGTGCCTCCCGTCGGCCTCAGGGCACTGAAGCTTTCTTT
TRBV9,NA,NA,TRBJ1-1,CASSARGGANTEAFF,TGTGCCAGCAGCGCCCGGGGGGGGGCGAACACTGAAGCTTTCTTT
TRBV3-1/TRBV3-2,NA,NA,TRBJ1-4,CASSQGFSEKLFF,TGTGCCAGCAGCCAAGGGTTTAGTGAAAAACTGTTTTTT
TRBV9,TRBD2,NA,TRBJ2-3,CASSAVLATSTDTQYF,TGTGCCAGCAGCGCGGTACTAGCGACTAGCACAGATACGCAGTATTTT
TRBV19,NA,NA,TRBJ2-7,CASSIFGEQYF,TGTGCCAGTAGTATTTTCGGGGAGCAGTACTTC
TRBV9,NA,NA,TRBJ2-3,CASSERAGSTDTQYF,TGTGCCAGCAGCGAAAGGGCGGGTTCCACAGATACGCAGTATTTT
TRBV21-1,NA,once,TRBJ2-1,CASSKGPQGDPPSSYNEQFF,TGTGCCAGCAGCAAAGGACCCCAGGGGGACCCTCCGAGCTCCTACAATGAGCAGTTCTTC